This TCR beta chain emerged from a study of blood T cell repertoires in COVID-19 (dated by TCRdb to the early 2020s). About the study as a whole: Collaborator samples came from the United States, Italy and Spain and covered acute and convalescent phases of COVID-19. Deeply sampled blood TCRbeta repertoires from subjects exposed to, actively infected with, or recovered from COVID-19 were included in the dataset. Samples were obtained from the ongoing ImmuneRACE study (first 160 participants) and from about 1,300 subjects provided by 6 global collaborators. The material from the prospective study consisted of cDNA or gDNA derived from T cells, B-cell-depleted T cells, or PBMCs. Where HLA class I and class II types were available, the types were taken from metadata supplied by the sample provider, not from assay-based typing. A freely available public database, intended as a resource for researchers studying the immune response to SARS-CoV-2, is where the repertoires were released. Nearly every sample came with metadata listing a de-identified subject ID, COVID-19 status, age in years and sex.

TCRbeta CDR3 regions were amplified from genomic DNA by means of the immunoSEQ Assay, a bias-controlled multiplex PCR. From the authors' description of their analysis: The number of nucleated cells in each sample was estimated from the amplification of reference gene primers within the assay. To quantify the absolute abundance of each unique TCRbeta CDR3 rearrangement, sequence reads were collapsed and filtered. For each sample, productive Simpson clonality was calculated as the square root of Simpson's diversity index over productive rearrangements. TCRdb stores this immuneACCESS table with in-frame sequences only. Part of the clones is absent; in the studies checked, under half of the shortfall reflects unresolved V genes, and no reason is known for the rest. That table furnishes V, J and clone size, whereas the DNA furnished D and trimming. A total of a few hundred thousand clones appear in this sample, around 92% of them only once. Together, the top ten hold roughly 2.9% of the sample.

With regard to this clone: No antigen is known for it. No qualities accompany the bases; no much larger clone lies one base away.

Ends trimmed: V by 5 bases, J by 8 bases; bases unmatched to a gene: 3. CDR3 length: 12 amino acids, cysteine to phenylalanine. Only CDR3 DNA is held: 36 bases, read in frame from base 1. CDR1 and CDR2 are drawn from the germline V gene: SGHRS, YFSETQ. Participants in the prospective study were aged about 18 to 95 years, lived in approximately 26 United States geographic areas, and enrolled through a virtual design. Cohort assignment in the prospective study relied on participant-reported clinical history from a screening survey and a study questionnaire. A participant counted as exposed if, within 2 weeks of entering the study, that participant had been in contact with someone who had a PCR-confirmed or clinician-diagnosed COVID-19 case. Mobile phlebotomists in the prospective study collected whole blood, serum and a nasopharyngeal or oropharyngeal swab from every participant. Participants in the prospective study had the option to provide additional blood draws and questionnaires over a roughly 2-month period. Before DNA extraction, blood samples from the prospective study were shipped at room temperature or frozen.

Summary of the overall study and its limitations: The amount of clinical and demographic metadata varied by source and participant and was provided uncurated.

The TCR was taken from a woman aged 45-60 years who had been exposed to COVID-19. The chain uses TRBV5-1 and TRBJ2-1; the central 8 bases match TRBD1. Sequenced input: PBMCs or T cells enriched from blood (not recorded which). The CDR3 has the sequence CASRKTGDEQFF. The DNA sequence is TGCGCCAGCAGAAAGACAGGGGATGAGCAGTTCTTC.